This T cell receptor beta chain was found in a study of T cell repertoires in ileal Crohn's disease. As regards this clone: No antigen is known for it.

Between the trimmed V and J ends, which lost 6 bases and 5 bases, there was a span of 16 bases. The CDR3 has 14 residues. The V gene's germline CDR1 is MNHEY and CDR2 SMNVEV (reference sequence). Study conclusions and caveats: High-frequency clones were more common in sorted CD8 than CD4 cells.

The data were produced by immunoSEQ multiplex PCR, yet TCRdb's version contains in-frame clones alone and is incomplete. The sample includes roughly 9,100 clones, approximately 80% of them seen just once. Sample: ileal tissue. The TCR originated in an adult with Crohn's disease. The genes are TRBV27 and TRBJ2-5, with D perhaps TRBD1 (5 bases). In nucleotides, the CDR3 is TGTGCCAGCAGAGACACAGGCGGTCGGGAGACCCAGTACTTC. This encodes CASRDTGGRETQYF.